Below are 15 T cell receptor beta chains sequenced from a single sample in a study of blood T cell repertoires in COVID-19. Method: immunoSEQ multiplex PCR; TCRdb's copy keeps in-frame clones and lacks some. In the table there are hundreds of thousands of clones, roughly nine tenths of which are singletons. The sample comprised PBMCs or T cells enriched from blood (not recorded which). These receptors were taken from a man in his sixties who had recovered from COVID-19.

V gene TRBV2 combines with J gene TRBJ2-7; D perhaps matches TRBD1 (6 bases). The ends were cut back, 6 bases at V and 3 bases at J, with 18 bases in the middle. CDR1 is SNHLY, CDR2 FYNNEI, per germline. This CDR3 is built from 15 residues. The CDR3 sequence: CASRQGPRVGYEQYF. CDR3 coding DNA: TGTGCCAGCAGACAGGGTCCACGGGTTGGCTACGAGCAGTACTTC.

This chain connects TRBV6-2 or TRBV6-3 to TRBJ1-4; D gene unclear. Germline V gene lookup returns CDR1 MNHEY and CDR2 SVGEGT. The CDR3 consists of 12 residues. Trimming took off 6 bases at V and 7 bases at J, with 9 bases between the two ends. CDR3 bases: TGTGCCAGCAGCGACGGGAGTGAAAAACTGTTTTTT. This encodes CASSDGSEKLFF.

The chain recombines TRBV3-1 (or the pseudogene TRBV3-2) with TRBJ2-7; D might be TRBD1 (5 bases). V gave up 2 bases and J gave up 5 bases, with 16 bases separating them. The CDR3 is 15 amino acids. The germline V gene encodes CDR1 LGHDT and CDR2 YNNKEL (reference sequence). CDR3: CASSQRQTKLDEQYF. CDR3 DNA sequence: TGTGCCAGCAGCCAACGACAGACGAAGCTGGACGAGCAGTACTTC.

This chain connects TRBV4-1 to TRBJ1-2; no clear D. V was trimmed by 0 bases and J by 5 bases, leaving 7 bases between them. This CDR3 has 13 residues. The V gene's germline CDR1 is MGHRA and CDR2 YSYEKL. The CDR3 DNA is TGCGCCAGCAGCCAAGACGCGACTTATGGCTACACCTTC. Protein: CASSQDATYGYTF.

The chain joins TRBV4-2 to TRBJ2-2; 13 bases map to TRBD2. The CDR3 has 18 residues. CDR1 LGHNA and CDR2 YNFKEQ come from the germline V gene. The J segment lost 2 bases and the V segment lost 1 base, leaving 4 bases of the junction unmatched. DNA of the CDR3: TGTGCCAGCAGCCAAGGGACTAGCGGGAGTTTTAACACCGGGGAGCTGTTTTTT. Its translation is CASSQGTSGSFNTGELFF.

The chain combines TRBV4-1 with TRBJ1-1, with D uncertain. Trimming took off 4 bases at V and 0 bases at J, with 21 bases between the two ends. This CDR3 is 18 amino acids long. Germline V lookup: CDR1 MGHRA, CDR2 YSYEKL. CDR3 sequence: CASSPVPDIVRLNTEAFF. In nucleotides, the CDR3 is TGCGCCAGCAGCCCAGTACCTGACATCGTGAGACTGAACACTGAAGCTTTCTTT.

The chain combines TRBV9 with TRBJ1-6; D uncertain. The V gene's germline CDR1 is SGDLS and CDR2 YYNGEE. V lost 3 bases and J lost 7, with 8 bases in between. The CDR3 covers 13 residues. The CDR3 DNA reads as TGTGCCAGCAGCGGAGAGGGAAATTCACCCCTCCACTTT. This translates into CASSGEGNSPLHF.

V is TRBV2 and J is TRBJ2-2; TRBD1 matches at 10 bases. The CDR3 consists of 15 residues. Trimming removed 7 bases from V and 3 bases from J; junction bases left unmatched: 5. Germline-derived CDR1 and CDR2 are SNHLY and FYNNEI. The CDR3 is CASTGTGADTGELFF. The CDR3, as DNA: TGTGCCAGCACGGGGACAGGGGCAGACACCGGGGAGCTGTTTTTT.

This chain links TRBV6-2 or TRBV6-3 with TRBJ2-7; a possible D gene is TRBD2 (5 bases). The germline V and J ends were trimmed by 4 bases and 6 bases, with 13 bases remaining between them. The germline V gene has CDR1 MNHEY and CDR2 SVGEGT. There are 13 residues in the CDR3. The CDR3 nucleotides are TGTGCCAGCAGTTTTGGTCTGCGGGTCGAGCAGTACTTC. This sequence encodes CASSFGLRVEQYF.

Here the CDR3 reads CASSPLTSVGSSYNEQFF. CDR3 nucleotide sequence: TGTGCCAGCTCACCATTGACTAGCGTAGGAAGCTCCTACAATGAGCAGTTCTTC. The J gene is TRBJ2-1, the V gene TRBV18; 8 nucleotides line up with TRBD2. V lost 2 bases to trimming and J lost 0 bases; unmatched junction nucleotides: 9. This CDR3 spans 18 amino acids. The germline V gene encodes CDR1 KGHSH and CDR2 LQKENI.

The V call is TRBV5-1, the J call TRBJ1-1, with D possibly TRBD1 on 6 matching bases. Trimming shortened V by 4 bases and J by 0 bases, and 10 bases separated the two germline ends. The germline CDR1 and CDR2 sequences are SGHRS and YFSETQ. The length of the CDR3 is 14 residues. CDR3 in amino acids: CASSVTGMNTEAFF. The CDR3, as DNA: TGCGCCAGCAGCGTGACAGGCATGAACACTGAAGCTTTCTTT.

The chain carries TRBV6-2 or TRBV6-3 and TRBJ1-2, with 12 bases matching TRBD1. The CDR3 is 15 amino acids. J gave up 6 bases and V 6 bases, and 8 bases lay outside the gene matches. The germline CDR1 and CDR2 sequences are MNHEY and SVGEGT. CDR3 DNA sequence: TGTGCCAGCAGCCTAAAGGGACAGGGGGCGAATGGCTACACCTTC. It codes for CASSLKGQGANGYTF.

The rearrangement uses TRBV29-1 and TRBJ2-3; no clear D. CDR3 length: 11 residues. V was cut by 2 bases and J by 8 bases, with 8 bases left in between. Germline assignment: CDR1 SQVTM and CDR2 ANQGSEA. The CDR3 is CSVEPPITQYF. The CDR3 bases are TGCAGCGTTGAACCCCCCATTACGCAGTATTTT.

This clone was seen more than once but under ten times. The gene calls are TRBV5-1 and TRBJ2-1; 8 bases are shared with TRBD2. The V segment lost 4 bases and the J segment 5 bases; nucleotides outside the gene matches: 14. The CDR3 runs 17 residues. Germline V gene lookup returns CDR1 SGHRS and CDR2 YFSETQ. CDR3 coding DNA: TGCGCCAGCAGCCCTTCTATAGTGGCGGGGGGAAACAATGAGCAGTTCTTC. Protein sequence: CASSPSIVAGGNNEQFF.

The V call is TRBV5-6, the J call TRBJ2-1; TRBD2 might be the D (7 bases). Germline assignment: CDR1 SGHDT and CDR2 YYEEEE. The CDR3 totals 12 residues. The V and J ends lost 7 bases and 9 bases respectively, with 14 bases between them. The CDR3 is CASGTGRAEQFF. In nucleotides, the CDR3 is TGTGCCAGCGGCACAGGGAGGGCTGAGCAGTTCTTC.